The 22 T cell receptor beta chains below all came from one sample that was sequenced in a study of cytomegalovirus exposure and HLA in healthy donors. With 60 Vbeta and 13 Jbeta primers, the PCR was carried out. TCRdb's copy holds only in-frame clones and misses some; the assay was immunoSEQ multiplex PCR. This table holds some 180,000 clones, roughly 84% found once. Sequenced input: PBMCs. All receptors derive from a man aged 30 to 45 in good health and CMV-seropositive.

V usage is TRBV5-1 and J usage is TRBJ2-3, with 7 bases that match TRBD2. After removal of 7 bases from V and 0 bases from J, the junction contained 5 bases not matched to a gene. The CDR3 runs to 14 residues. Germline V gives CDR1 SGHRS, CDR2 YFSETQ. The CDR3 DNA is TGCGCCAGCCTACTAGCGACTAGCACAGATACGCAGTATTTT. It yields the protein CASLLATSTDTQYF.

The rearrangement links TRBV5-1 to TRBJ2-3, with TRBD2 identical over 8 bases. CDR1 and CDR2 (germline): SGHRS, YFSETQ. Losses at the gene ends were 1 base for V and 2 bases for J; bases not matched to a gene: 6. The CDR3 contains 16 residues. The CDR3, as DNA: TGCGCCAGCAGCTTGACTAGCGGTCCTCTCACAGATACGCAGTATTTT. Translated, it gives CASSLTSGPLTDTQYF. The whole variable domain, remainder taken from reference TRBV5-1 and TRBJ2-3, is KAGVTQTPRYLIKTRGQQVTLSCSPISGHRSVSWYQQTPGQGLQFLFEYFSETQRNKGNFPGRFSGRQFSNSRSEMNVSTLELGDSALYLCASSLTSGPLTDTQYFGPGTRLTVL.

The V gene is TRBV15, the J gene TRBJ2-5; 11 bases are a match to TRBD2. Germline assignment: CDR1 LNHNV and CDR2 YYDKDF (reference sequence). The trim removed 3 bases at V and 7 bases at J, leaving 4 bases unmatched. This CDR3 has 14 amino acids. The CDR3 DNA reads TGTGCCACCAGCAGCTTAGGACTAGCGGGGACCCAGTACTTC. Its translation is CATSSLGLAGTQYF.

The chain has TRBV4-3 and TRBJ1-2; 9 bases align to TRBD1. V was pared by 8 bases and J by 10 bases, with 8 bases of the junction left unmatched. The CDR3 consists of 12 residues. The germline V gene encodes CDR1 LGHNA and CDR2 YSLEER. This chain's CDR3 is CASGTGWGDYTF. For the CDR3, the DNA is TGCGCCAGCGGGACAGGGTGGGGTGACTACACCTTC.

This clone was seen only once. The chain has TRBV19 and TRBJ1-1, with 7 positions matching TRBD1. The CDR3 consists of 17 residues. CDR1 and CDR2 from the germline V gene are LNHDA and SQIVND (reference sequence). V lost 9 bases to trimming and J lost 0 bases; unmatched junction nucleotides: 16. DNA for the CDR3: TGTGCCAGAACCCCTGACAGGGCTGGGCCTATGAACACTGAAGCTTTCTTT. Its protein is CARTPDRAGPMNTEAFF.

The rearrangement joins TRBV5-1 to TRBJ2-1; 10 nucleotides align to TRBD2. V lost 5 bases, J lost 8 bases, and 16 bases stayed unmatched. The CDR3 is 17 residues long. The germline CDR1 and CDR2 sequences are SGHRS and YFSETQ. As DNA, the CDR3 is TGCGCCAGCAGTCCCGGGGGAGCGGGAGGGCGCTCGGATGAGCAGTTCTTC. Translating gives CASSPGGAGGRSDEQFF. Full variable domain (remainder filled in from reference TRBV5-1 and TRBJ2-1): KAGVTQTPRYLIKTRGQQVTLSCSPISGHRSVSWYQQTPGQGLQFLFEYFSETQRNKGNFPGRFSGRQFSNSRSEMNVSTLELGDSALYLCASSPGGAGGRSDEQFFGPGTRLTVL.

The gene calls are TRBV6-5 and TRBJ1-6; TRBD1 aligns across 9 bases. Germline V gene lookup returns CDR1 MNHEY and CDR2 SVGAGI. V shed 6 bases, J shed 8 bases, and the junction held 8 bases outside the gene matches. There are 15 residues in the CDR3. CDR3 protein: CASRSQGALDSPLHF. The CDR3 region has the DNA TGTGCCAGCAGATCACAGGGGGCGTTAGATTCACCCCTCCACTTT.

This clone was picked up a small number of times. The chain recombines TRBV7-3 with TRBJ1-1; D gene ambiguous. This CDR3 contains 13 residues. The ends were cut back, 3 bases at V and 2 bases at J, with 7 bases in the middle. Looked up from germline, CDR1 is SGHTA and CDR2 is FQGTGA. The CDR3 sequence is CASSFPGNTEAFF. CDR3 nucleotide sequence: TGTGCCAGCAGCTTTCCGGGAAACACTGAAGCTTTCTTT.

V is TRBV5-4 and J is TRBJ2-1; no firm D call. This CDR3 comprises 16 residues. Germline CDR1 and CDR2: SGHNT and YYREEE (reference sequence). V was trimmed by 0 bases and J by 0 bases, leaving 10 bases between them. CDR3 nucleotides: TGTGCCAGCAGCTTGGAGTCGGGTAGCTCCTACAATGAGCAGTTCTTC. Translation: CASSLESGSSYNEQFF.

The V call is TRBV7-6, the J call TRBJ1-1; 7 bases are a match to TRBD1. Germline assignment: CDR1 SGHVS and CDR2 FNYEAQ. The CDR3 is made up of 18 amino acids. The ends lost 3 bases at V and 0 bases at J; junction bases unmatched: 13. The CDR3 loop reads CASSLEPGTVHMNTEAFF. For the CDR3, the DNA is TGTGCCAGCAGCTTGGAGCCCGGGACAGTTCATATGAACACTGAAGCTTTCTTT.

In its sample, this clone was seen once. V is TRBV7-8 and J is TRBJ2-7, with TRBD2 as a possible D gene (6 bases). The CDR3 length is 13 residues. Trimming took 5 bases from V and 2 from J, leaving 10 bases between them. Germline V lookup: CDR1 SGHVS, CDR2 FQNEAQ. CDR3 sequence reads: CASSPGATYEQYV. The CDR3 DNA reads as TGTGCCAGCAGCCCGGGAGCCACCTACGAGCAGTACGTC.

The J gene is TRBJ1-1, the V gene TRBV7-2; 7 nucleotides match TRBD1. Germline V gene sequence: CDR1 SGHTA, CDR2 FQGNSA. This CDR3 spans 13 amino acids. J lost 4 bases, V lost 5 bases, and 4 bases had no gene match. DNA for the CDR3: TGTGCCAGCAGCCCGAGGGGGCTCACTGAAGCTTTCTTT. Its translation is CASSPRGLTEAFF.

The rearrangement links TRBV7-9 to TRBJ2-1; possible D gene TRBD1, 5 bases. CDR1 is SEHNR, CDR2 FQNEAQ, per germline (reference sequence). Trimming removed 4 bases at V and 8 bases at J, with 15 bases between. This CDR3 region has 14 residues. CDR3 loop: CASSSSHQGDEQFF. DNA of the CDR3: TGTGCCAGCAGCTCGAGTCACCAGGGCGATGAGCAGTTCTTC. Full variable domain (remainder filled in from reference TRBV7-9 and TRBJ2-1): DTGVSQNPRHKITKRGQNVTFRCDPISEHNRLYWYRQTLGQGPEFLTYFQNEAQLEKSRLLSDRFSAERPKGSFSTLEIQRTEQGDSAMYLCASSSSHQGDEQFFGPGTRLTVL.

V and J are TRBV27 and TRBJ1-2; 8 bases are shared with TRBD1. Germline-derived CDR1 and CDR2 are MNHEY and SMNVEV (reference sequence). This CDR3 has 14 residues. V lost 6 bases and J lost 4; bases outside the gene matches: 7. This CDR3 is CASRDIGTGYGYTF. The CDR3 region has the DNA TGTGCCAGCAGGGATATAGGGACAGGCTATGGCTACACCTTC.

This rearrangement joins TRBV5-1 to TRBJ1-1; a weak D match, TRBD1 (5 bases). The CDR3 totals 13 residues. V lost 4 bases, J lost 5 bases, and 12 bases lay in between. Germline V lookup: CDR1 SGHRS, CDR2 YFSETQ. CDR3 nucleotides: TGCGCCAGCAGCCAGGCAGGGAAGACTGAAGCTTTCTTT. It is translated as CASSQAGKTEAFF.

This chain links TRBV29-1 with TRBJ1-1; D perhaps matches TRBD1 (5 bases). The CDR3 spans 10 residues. CDR1 is SQVTM and CDR2 is ANQGSEA in the germline V gene. Trimming stripped 7 bases from V and 5 bases from J, with 8 bases between. The CDR3 region is CSGTRTEAFF. The CDR3 nucleotides are TGCAGCGGGACAAGGACTGAAGCTTTCTTT. The full variable domain, in which reference TRBV29-1 and TRBJ1-1 provide the parts outside the CDR3, is SAVISQKPSRDICQRGTSLTIQCQVDSQVTMMFWYRQQPGQSLTLIATANQGSEATYESGFVIDKFPISRPNLTFSTLTVSNMSPEDSSIYLCSGTRTEAFFGQGTRLTVV.

The V call is TRBV6-5, the J call TRBJ2-5; 7 bases are a match to TRBD2. V shed 7 bases and J 5 bases; nucleotides not matched to a gene: 10. CDR1 is MNHEY, CDR2 SVGAGI, per germline. The CDR3 is 14 residues long. In DNA form, the CDR3 reads TGTGCCAGCACTAAGGCGGGAGTTGCGGAGACCCAGTACTTC. It translates to CASTKAGVAETQYF.

The chain employs TRBV5-4 and TRBJ2-1; a possible D gene is TRBD1 (5 bases). The CDR3 extends over 16 amino acids. From germline, CDR1 is SGHNT and CDR2 YYREEE (reference sequence). V was cut by 0 bases and J by 2 bases, with 12 bases left in between. DNA of the CDR3: TGTGCCAGCAGCTTGGCAAAAGCGACAGCCTACAATGAGCAGTTCTTC. Its translation is CASSLAKATAYNEQFF. Using reference TRBV5-4 and TRBJ2-1 for the parts outside the CDR3, the full variable domain is ETGVTQSPTHLIKTRGQQVTLRCSSQSGHNTVSWYQQALGQGPQFIFQYYREEENGRGNFPPRFSGLQFPNYSSELNVNALELDDSALYLCASSLAKATAYNEQFFGPGTRLTVL.

The sample holds one count of this clone. The genes are TRBV18 and TRBJ1-4; 9 nucleotides line up with TRBD1. This CDR3 is built from 15 residues. CDR1 and CDR2 (germline): KGHSH, LQKENI. Unmatched junction bases numbered 6, after V lost 3 bases and J lost 7 bases. The CDR3 DNA is TGTGCCAGCTCACCGACAGGGGGATTTAGTGAAAAACTGTTTTTT. Protein product: CASSPTGGFSEKLFF.

V usage is TRBV6-4 and J usage is TRBJ2-1, with 9 bases matching TRBD2. The CDR3 sequence is 17 residues long. Germline-derived CDR1 and CDR2 are MRHNA and SNTAGT. The J segment lost 9 bases and the V segment lost 5 bases, leaving 17 bases of the junction unmatched. The DNA of the CDR3 is TGTGCCAGCAGTCTCCTTGGTGGTAGCGGGAGTCAAACTGAGCAGTTCTTC. Protein: CASSLLGGSGSQTEQFF.

The chain combines TRBV7-3 with TRBJ2-6, with a possible D match to TRBD1 (6 bases). CDR1 is SGHTA and CDR2 is FQGTGA in the germline V gene. The V gene lost 2 bases and the J gene lost 4 bases, with 9 bases spanning the gap. The CDR3 totals 15 residues. The CDR3 coding sequence is TGTGCCAGCAGCTTACCAAGGGGGGGGGCCAACGTCCTGACTTTC. Amino acid sequence: CASSLPRGGANVLTF.

This chain links TRBV5-4 with TRBJ1-2; D is perhaps TRBD1 (5 bases). The CDR3 runs to 12 residues. Germline V CDR1 and CDR2: SGHNT, YYREEE (reference sequence). V lost 4 bases and J 7 bases, leaving 11 bases between the germline ends. The CDR3 nucleotides are TGTGCCAGCAGCCGGGACGGGGGTGGCTACACCTTC. Translated: CASSRDGGGYTF. The full variable domain, its missing parts supplied by reference TRBV5-4 and TRBJ1-2, is ETGVTQSPTHLIKTRGQQVTLRCSSQSGHNTVSWYQQALGQGPQFIFQYYREEENGRGNFPPRFSGLQFPNYSSELNVNALELDDSALYLCASSRDGGGYTFGSGTRLTVV.